This T cell receptor beta chain was documented in a study of T cell responses to AZD1222 COVID-19 vaccine. Whole-study findings and limits: The number of AZD1222 recipients seropositive at baseline was only five or six. Two AZD1222 administrations were followed by greater Spike-specific TCR breadth and depth. Unmutated regions of variants are reportedly targeted by nearly half of spike-specific TCRs.

To note about this clone: Its antigen is unknown.

Clones were sequenced by immunoSEQ multiplex PCR, and TCRdb holds only the in-frame ones, with some missing. The sample has about 180,000 clones; roughly 88% are singletons. V was pared by 6 bases and J by 5 bases, with 7 bases of the junction left unmatched. This CDR3 spans 14 amino acids. Germline V gives CDR1 SQVTM, CDR2 ANQGSEA. Sequencing was performed on peripheral blood, taken 28 days after the second AZD1222 dose. The gene calls are TRBV29-1 and TRBJ2-2; the match to TRBD1 covers 9 bases. This TCR was recovered from an adult who received the AZD1222 COVID-19 vaccine. The CDR3 sequence: CSVYRGQSTGELFF. CDR3 nucleotides: TGCAGCGTATACAGGGGGCAAAGTACCGGGGAGCTGTTTTTT.